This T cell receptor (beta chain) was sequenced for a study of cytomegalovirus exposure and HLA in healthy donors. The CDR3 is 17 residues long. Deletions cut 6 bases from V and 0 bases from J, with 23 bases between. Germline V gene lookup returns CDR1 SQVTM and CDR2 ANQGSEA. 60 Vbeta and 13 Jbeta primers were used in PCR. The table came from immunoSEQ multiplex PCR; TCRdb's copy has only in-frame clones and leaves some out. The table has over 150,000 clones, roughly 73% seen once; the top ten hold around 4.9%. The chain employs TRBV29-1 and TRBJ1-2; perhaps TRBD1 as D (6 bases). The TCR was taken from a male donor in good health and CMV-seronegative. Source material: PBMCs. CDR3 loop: CSVTGSTGSDANYGYTF. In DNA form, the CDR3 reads TGCAGCGTGACGGGTAGTACAGGGTCAGACGCTAACTATGGCTACACCTTC.